One and the same sample provided the 27 T cell receptor beta chains below, sequenced in a study of blood T cell repertoires in COVID-19. Produced via immunoSEQ multiplex PCR; TCRdb's table is partial and in-frame only. The table records roughly 70,000 clones, more than 75% of them present only once. The source material was peripheral blood. Receptor source: a human donor in a cohort sampled during active COVID-19.

The CDR3 bases are TGTGCCAGCAGCTTAATGCAGGGAGAAGCTTTCTTT. Translating it yields CASSLMQGEAFF. The V call is TRBV7-9, the J call TRBJ1-1; tentatively, D is TRBD1 (5 bases). Trimming took 2 bases from V and 8 from J, leaving 9 bases between them. This CDR3 comprises 12 residues. The germline CDR1 and CDR2 sequences are SEHNR and FQNEAQ (reference sequence).

The chain joins TRBV30 to TRBJ1-1, with D tentatively TRBD1 (6 bases). Germline CDR1 and CDR2: GTSNPN and SVGIG (reference sequence). The V end was cut by 2 bases, the J end by 9 bases, with 10 bases between. This CDR3 has 11 residues. CDR3 residues: CAWSIGQKAFF. In DNA form, the CDR3 reads TGTGCCTGGAGTATTGGACAGAAAGCTTTCTTT.

The CDR3 sequence: CASSLGGGQGKRSPLHF. CDR3 in DNA: TGTGCCAGCAGCTTGGGTGGAGGACAGGGAAAACGCTCACCCCTCCACTTT. The V call is TRBV5-4, the J call TRBJ1-6; 8 bases match TRBD1. V lost 0 bases to trimming and J lost 10 bases; unmatched junction nucleotides: 12. The V gene's germline CDR1 is SGHNT and CDR2 YYREEE (reference sequence). This CDR3 has 17 residues.

The V gene is TRBV15, the J gene TRBJ1-5; 7 positions match TRBD1. The CDR3 length is 15 residues. J lost 5 bases, V lost 0 bases, and 4 bases had no gene match. Germline V CDR1 and CDR2: LNHNV, YYDKDF (reference sequence). This CDR3 reads CATSRDDRDHQPQHF. As DNA, the CDR3 is TGTGCCACCAGCAGAGATGACAGGGACCATCAGCCCCAGCATTTT.

The V gene is TRBV19, the J gene TRBJ2-7; TRBD1 matches at 7 bases. Trimming took 5 bases from V and 3 from J; bases not matched to a gene: 4. CDR1 and CDR2 (germline): LNHDA, SQIVND (reference sequence). CDR3 size: 13 residues. For the CDR3, the DNA is TGTGCCAGTAGTCCCCGGACAGGCTACGAGCAGTACTTC. Amino acids: CASSPRTGYEQYF.

The chain employs TRBV6-5 and TRBJ1-6, with TRBD1 matching over 8 bases. Germline V lookup: CDR1 MNHEY, CDR2 SVGAGI. This CDR3 is 15 amino acids long. The V and J ends lost 0 bases and 7 bases, in that order; junction bases with no gene match: 2. CDR3 DNA sequence: TGTGCCAGCAGTTACTCGAACAGGGGGAATTCACCCCTCCACTTT. Its translation is CASSYSNRGNSPLHF.

This clone was recorded a few times. CDR3 protein: CASSGIHDSSYEQYF. The CDR3 bases are TGCGCCAGCAGTGGTATACATGACAGCTCCTACGAGCAGTACTTC. The chain links TRBV10-1 to TRBJ2-7; D might be TRBD1 (5 bases). CDR3 length: 15 residues. V was clipped by 4 bases and J by 0 bases, with 13 bases between them. Germline CDR1 and CDR2: WNHNN and SYGVQD (reference sequence).

This chain uses TRBV9 with TRBJ1-4; D is unclear. The CDR3 runs to 14 residues. Germline V gives CDR1 SGDLS, CDR2 YYNGEE. The V and J ends lost 3 bases and 5 bases respectively, with 11 bases between them. CDR3: CASSEEGFNEKLFF. The CDR3 nucleotides read TGTGCCAGCAGCGAGGAGGGATTCAATGAAAAACTGTTTTTT.

The chain uses TRBV7-8 and TRBJ2-7, with TRBD1 as a possible D gene (6 bases). The germline gives CDR1 SGHVS, CDR2 FQNEAQ. The CDR3 totals 16 residues. Trimming stripped 4 bases from V and 1 base from J, with 17 bases between. In DNA, the CDR3 is TGTGCCAGCAGCTCCCCCGGACAGAGCTTTTCCTACGAGCAGTACTTC. Protein product: CASSSPGQSFSYEQYF.

This rearrangement joins TRBV13 to TRBJ1-2; TRBD1 matches 9 bases. The CDR3 contains 14 residues. Germline CDR1 and CDR2: PRHDT and FYEKMQ (reference sequence). V dropped 3 bases and J dropped 4; count of bases not matched to a gene: 3. The DNA for the CDR3 is TGTGCCAGCAGCTTGACAGGGGGGGGCTATGGCTACACCTTC. This codes for CASSLTGGGYGYTF.

The chain employs TRBV7-8 and TRBJ1-2; D is unclear. The V end lost 0 bases, the J end lost 0 bases, and 8 bases lay between the germline ends. The CDR3 consists of 15 residues. Germline V lookup: CDR1 SGHVS, CDR2 FQNEAQ. The CDR3 DNA reads as TGTGCCAGCAGCTTAGCGGGCGCAGCTAACTATGGCTACACCTTC. Amino acids: CASSLAGAANYGYTF.

This clone was recorded only once. J is TRBJ2-7 and V is TRBV11-2; 9 nucleotides match TRBD1. Germline assignment: CDR1 SGHAT and CDR2 FQNNGV. This CDR3 is 16 amino acids long. J gave up 2 bases and V 1 base, and 6 bases lay outside the gene matches. CDR3 region: CASSLVKGQGPYEQYF. CDR3 DNA: TGTGCCAGCAGCTTAGTAAAGGGACAGGGCCCCTACGAGCAGTACTTC.

This clone was counted a single time. This chain joins TRBV28 and TRBJ2-7; 7 bases fit TRBD1. The germline CDR1 and CDR2 sequences are MDHEN and SYDVKM. V shed 5 bases and J 9 bases; nucleotides not matched to a gene: 10. The length of the CDR3 is 13 residues. The CDR3 protein is CASSLDRALGQYF. The DNA of the CDR3 is TGTGCCAGCAGTCTAGACAGGGCCCTGGGGCAGTACTTC.

The rearrangement links TRBV3-1 (or the pseudogene TRBV3-2) to TRBJ2-6; a weak D match, TRBD2 (5 bases). The CDR3 sequence is 19 residues long. Germline assignment: CDR1 LGHDT and CDR2 YNNKEL (reference sequence). V was trimmed by 0 bases and J by 3 bases, leaving 18 bases between them. The DNA for the CDR3 is TGTGCCAGCAGCCAAGATCGGGGTCTTACAGTATTTGGGGCCAACGTCCTGACTTTC. This gives the protein CASSQDRGLTVFGANVLTF.

Only a few counts were recorded for this clone. This chain uses TRBV28 with TRBJ1-2; D remains ambiguous. Germline-derived CDR1 and CDR2 are MDHEN and SYDVKM. Deletions cut 6 bases from V and 4 bases from J, with 12 bases between. The CDR3 runs 13 residues. The CDR3 region is CASSPGLFYGYTF. In DNA form, the CDR3 reads TGTGCCAGCAGCCCCGGACTGTTCTATGGCTACACCTTC.

The genes are TRBV19 and TRBJ1-2, with 8 bases identical to TRBD1. V shed 4 bases and J 6 bases; nucleotides not matched to a gene: 10. This CDR3 spans 15 amino acids. Germline CDR1 reads LNHDA; CDR2 reads SQIVND (reference sequence). This CDR3 reads CASSTETGGTHGYTF. The CDR3 coding sequence is TGTGCCAGTAGTACAGAAACAGGGGGAACGCATGGCTACACCTTC.

V and J are TRBV7-6 and TRBJ2-5; 10 positions agree with TRBD2. V gave up 5 bases and J gave up 4 bases; unmatched junction bases: 10. The CDR3 is 16 amino acids. The germline CDR1 and CDR2 sequences are SGHVS and FNYEAQ. This CDR3 is CASSLESGGARETQYF. In DNA, the CDR3 is TGTGCCAGCAGCCTGGAAAGCGGGGGGGCGAGAGAGACCCAGTACTTC.

This chain uses TRBV11-2 with TRBJ1-5; D ambiguous. Germline loops: CDR1 SGHAT, CDR2 FQNNGV. Between the trimmed V and J ends, which lost 0 bases and 6 bases, there was a span of 6 bases. CDR3 length equals 13 residues. The CDR3 is CASSLEPSQPQHF. CDR3 nucleotides: TGTGCCAGCAGCTTAGAACCCAGTCAGCCCCAGCATTTT.

The gene calls are TRBV7-9 and TRBJ1-1; the D gene is possibly TRBD1 (6 bases). This CDR3 region has 15 residues. V lost 7 bases and J 0 bases, leaving 15 bases between the germline ends. CDR1 and CDR2 from the germline V gene are SEHNR and FQNEAQ (reference sequence). The CDR3: CASTATGTLNTEAFF. CDR3 in DNA: TGTGCCAGCACAGCAACAGGGACCTTGAACACTGAAGCTTTCTTT.

The chain uses TRBV3-1 (or the pseudogene TRBV3-2) and TRBJ2-7; perhaps TRBD2 as D (7 bases). Germline CDR1 and CDR2: LGHDT and YNNKEL (reference sequence). Trimming removed 0 bases at V and 2 bases at J, with 11 bases between. The length of the CDR3 is 15 residues. The DNA for the CDR3 is TGTGCCAGCAGCCAAGAAACGGGGGGCACCTACGAGCAGTACTTC. Amino acid sequence: CASSQETGGTYEQYF.

The chain couples TRBV19 to TRBJ1-1; D possibly corresponds to TRBD1 (5 bases). CDR3 length: 12 residues. CDR1 and CDR2 from the germline V gene are LNHDA and SQIVND (reference sequence). Trimming cost V 3 bases and J 5 bases, with 7 bases left between them. CDR3 sequence (DNA): TGTGCCAGTAGTATCCAGGGTACTGAAGCTTTCTTT. Its protein product is CASSIQGTEAFF.

The chain couples TRBV6-5 to TRBJ2-7; 8 positions match TRBD2. This CDR3 is built from 14 residues. Unmatched junction bases numbered 5, after V lost 2 bases and J lost 5 bases. In germline, CDR1 is MNHEY, CDR2 SVGAGI. The DNA for the CDR3 is TGTGCCAGCAGTTACATCGGACTAGCCCACGAGCAGTACTTC. It yields the protein CASSYIGLAHEQYF.

This rearrangement joins TRBV6-4 to TRBJ1-1; D ambiguous. The germline CDR1 and CDR2 sequences are MRHNA and SNTAGT. Trimming pared 3 bases from V and 0 bases from J, leaving 11 bases between. The CDR3 sequence is 15 residues long. The CDR3 nucleotides read TGTGCCAGCAGTGAGTCCCCAGGCTTGAACACTGAAGCTTTCTTT. It encodes CASSESPGLNTEAFF.

J is TRBJ2-7 and V is TRBV10-3; 7 bases align to TRBD2. The V gene's germline CDR1 is ENHRY and CDR2 SYGVKD. With 6 bases clipped from V and 7 bases from J, the junction kept 3 bases outside the gene matches. The CDR3 totals 11 residues. The CDR3 coding sequence is TGTGCCATCAGGGGGGGAGGGGAGCAGTACTTC. It yields the protein CAIRGGGEQYF.

This chain joins TRBV2 and TRBJ1-2, with D uncertain. This CDR3 comprises 11 residues. V was trimmed by 4 bases and J by 8 bases, leaving 8 bases between them. Germline values: CDR1 SNHLY, CDR2 FYNNEI. As DNA, the CDR3 is TGTGCCAGCAGTGTGGCATTCGGCTACACCTTC. This translates into CASSVAFGYTF.

The chain carries TRBV28 and TRBJ1-5; the D gene is possibly TRBD1 (5 bases). The CDR3 is made up of 12 amino acids. Germline V gene lookup returns CDR1 MDHEN and CDR2 SYDVKM. V lost 4 bases to trimming and J lost 4 bases, with 5 bases between them. This chain's CDR3 is CASSSGNQPQHF. CDR3 in DNA: TGTGCCAGCAGTTCAGGGAATCAGCCCCAGCATTTT.

This chain links TRBV11-2 with TRBJ2-7; perhaps TRBD2 as D (5 bases). Trimming shortened V by 0 bases and J by 0 bases, and 18 bases separated the two germline ends. The germline CDR1 and CDR2 sequences are SGHAT and FQNNGV. The length of the CDR3 is 18 residues. CDR3 nucleotide sequence: TGTGCCAGCAGCTTAGATCCCCCCGGCGGGCCCAGCTCCTACGAGCAGTACTTC. Its protein product is CASSLDPPGGPSSYEQYF.